Sequencing of this T cell receptor beta chain was carried out in a study of Ad26.COV2.S vaccination and SARS-CoV-2 variants. Whole-study context: Of the COV1001 trial arms, the Ad26.COV2.S arm included the donor. Study conclusions and caveats: Spike-specific TCR breadth was greater after Ad26.COV2.S than placebo.

Germline V gene sequence: CDR1 KGHSH, CDR2 LQKENI. This CDR3 is 17 amino acids long. V gave up 3 bases and J gave up 3 bases, with 21 bases separating them. Treatment: around 19 received Ad26.COV2.S at low or high dose, single or two shots; 5 received placebo; per-sample allocation not given. After the first vaccine or placebo injection, samples were drawn on day 63. As concerns this clone: Its target is not known.

Repertoires were generated with immunoSEQ multiplex PCR, while TCRdb's copy carries only in-frame clones and drops some. This sample carries 300,000 to 350,000 clones, about 90% of them seen once, and the ten largest clones take around 5.5%. The chain employs TRBV18 and TRBJ2-7; perhaps D is TRBD1 or TRBD2 (7 bases each). The input for sequencing was peripheral blood, taken in a trial of Ad26.COV2.S vaccine versus placebo. The sequence derives from a person aged 18-60 years who received the Ad26.COV2.S COVID-19 vaccine or a placebo. The DNA of the CDR3 is TGTGCCAGCTCACCCCTCCGACAGGGAGGGACCCTCTACGAGCAGTACGTC. It yields the protein CASSPLRQGGTLYEQYV.